These 21 T cell receptor beta chains originate from one sample sequenced in a study of T cell changes during pregnancy in multiple sclerosis. The method was immunoSEQ multiplex PCR; TCRdb's version includes in-frame clones alone and lacks a portion of them. The sample carries fewer than 45,000 clones, around nine tenths recorded once. The starting material was CD4+ T cells from peripheral blood mononuclear cells, obtained in the first trimester of pregnancy. The receptors here all came from a female donor with multiple sclerosis, enrolled in a pregnancy study.

The genes are TRBV4-1 and TRBJ2-4; D uncertain. Trimming removed 5 bases at V and 1 base at J, with 6 bases between. Germline V CDR1 and CDR2: MGHRA, YSYEKL. The CDR3 length is 13 residues. The CDR3 sequence: CASSSFAKNIQYF. The CDR3, as DNA: TGCGCCAGCAGCTCTTTCGCCAAAAACATTCAGTACTTC.

This sequence joins TRBV6-4 and TRBJ2-1; 10 bases fit TRBD2. Germline loops: CDR1 MRHNA, CDR2 SNTAGT. This CDR3 has 15 residues. Trimming cost V 8 bases and J 3 bases; bases outside gene matches: 7. CDR3 nucleotide sequence: TGTGCCAGCTCCAGGACTAGCGGTAGCTACAATGAGCAGTTCTTC. This encodes CASSRTSGSYNEQFF.

This sequence joins TRBV27 and TRBJ2-3; TRBD2 matches at 11 bases. The V segment lost 6 bases and the J segment 0 bases; nucleotides outside the gene matches: 11. The germline V gene encodes CDR1 MNHEY and CDR2 SMNVEV (reference sequence). The CDR3 length is 18 residues. CDR3 nucleotides: TGTGCCAGCAGGTCGTGGCTAGCGGGAGGAACTAGCACAGATACGCAGTATTTT. Amino acids: CASRSWLAGGTSTDTQYF.

The CDR3: CASSQEATPYNEQFF. CDR3 nucleotide sequence: TGCGCCAGCAGCCAAGAAGCCACGCCCTACAATGAGCAGTTCTTC. V gene TRBV4-3 combines with J gene TRBJ2-1, with D uncertain. The CDR3 loop spans 15 amino acids. The germline V and J ends were trimmed by 0 bases and 2 bases, with 8 bases remaining between them. Germline V CDR1 and CDR2: LGHNA, YSLEER.

The V gene is TRBV2, the J gene TRBJ1-1; 9 bases agree with TRBD1. Looked up from germline, CDR1 is SNHLY and CDR2 is FYNNEI. This CDR3 contains 16 residues. V dropped 3 bases and J dropped 5; count of bases not matched to a gene: 10. The CDR3, as DNA: TGTGCCAGCAGTGAGAGGTCGGGACAGGGAGGGACTGAAGCTTTCTTT. This encodes CASSERSGQGGTEAFF. Filled out from reference TRBV2 and TRBJ1-1, the complete variable domain reads EPEVTQTPSHQVTQMGQEVILRCVPISNHLYFYWYRQILGQKVEFLVSFYNNEISEKSEIFDDQFSVERPDGSNFTLKIRSTKLEDSAMYFCASSERSGQGGTEAFFGQGTRLTVV.

J is TRBJ1-5 and V is TRBV28; TRBD1 matches 7 bases. Trimming cost V 7 bases and J 4 bases; bases outside gene matches: 7. The CDR3 loop spans 14 amino acids. CDR1 and CDR2 (germline): MDHEN, SYDVKM. The CDR3 region is CASTWGTANQPQHF. The DNA of the CDR3 is TGTGCCAGCACCTGGGGGACAGCTAATCAGCCCCAGCATTTT.

The chain is built from TRBV30 and TRBJ1-2; D perhaps matches TRBD1 (6 bases). Germline V gene lookup returns CDR1 GTSNPN and CDR2 SVGIG (reference sequence). V lost 3 bases, J lost 8 bases, and 10 bases lay in between. The CDR3 runs to 11 residues. The CDR3 loop is CAWRKGGGYTF. Written as DNA, the CDR3 is TGTGCCTGGAGGAAGGGGGGGGGCTACACCTTC.

The V call is TRBV21-1, the J call TRBJ2-2; the DNA was not used to check the table's D call, TRBD2. TRBV21-1 is assigned pseudogene status. CDR3 length: 10 residues. CDR3 in DNA: TGTGCCAGCAGTTATGGGGAGCTGTTTTTT. This codes for CASSYGELFF.

This rearrangement joins TRBV19 to TRBJ2-6; 9 bases align to TRBD1. Per germline, CDR1 LNHDA and CDR2 SQIVND (reference sequence). CDR3 length: 19 residues. V lost 1 base and J lost 0; bases outside the gene matches: 7. CDR3 residues: CASSIGTGVVGSGANVLTF. The CDR3, as DNA: TGTGCCAGTAGTATAGGGACAGGGGTTGTCGGCTCTGGGGCCAACGTCCTGACTTTC.

V gene TRBV28 combines with J gene TRBJ1-3; D is perhaps TRBD1 (6 bases). The germline V and J ends were trimmed by 9 bases and 0 bases, with 18 bases remaining between them. The CDR3 spans 16 residues. Germline V gene lookup returns CDR1 MDHEN and CDR2 SYDVKM. The CDR3 sequence: CASHEGGGASGNTIYF. In DNA form, the CDR3 reads TGTGCCAGTCACGAAGGGGGGGGTGCCTCTGGAAACACCATATATTTT.

The count of this clone is one. The genes are TRBV5-1 and TRBJ1-1, with unresolved D. Germline loops: CDR1 SGHRS, CDR2 YFSETQ. V lost 4 bases and J 0 bases, leaving 7 bases between the germline ends. CDR3 length: 13 residues. CDR3 amino acids: CASSMQMNTEAFF. The CDR3 bases are TGCGCCAGCAGCATGCAGATGAACACTGAAGCTTTCTTT.

This clone occurred once. V is TRBV9 and J is TRBJ2-5, with D maybe TRBD2 (6 bases). CDR1 is SGDLS and CDR2 is YYNGEE in the germline V gene. The CDR3 is 18 amino acids. V lost 4 bases to trimming and J lost 1 base, with 23 bases between them. As DNA, the CDR3 is TGTGCCAGCAGCCCCCGTAGCGGAGGAATGGGTCCCCAAGAGACCCAGTACTTC. Protein: CASSPRSGGMGPQETQYF.

The chain combines TRBV6-6 with TRBJ2-6; maybe TRBD1 (6 bases). The CDR3 covers 15 residues. V lost 5 bases, J lost 2 bases, and 10 bases lay in between. Looked up from germline, CDR1 is MNHNY and CDR2 is SVGAGI (reference sequence). The CDR3 protein is CASSPTGTGANVLTF. CDR3 sequence (DNA): TGTGCCAGCAGTCCAACAGGGACTGGGGCCAACGTCCTGACTTTC.

The chain employs TRBV6-5 and TRBJ1-1; D possibly corresponds to TRBD1 (6 bases). The CDR3 loop spans 14 amino acids. Germline V gives CDR1 MNHEY, CDR2 SVGAGI. The V end was cut by 5 bases, the J end by 1 base, with 11 bases between. CDR3 sequence (DNA): TGTGCCAGCAGTCCCCCGGGACAGAACACTGAAGCTTTCTTT. Translating gives CASSPPGQNTEAFF.

The rearrangement links TRBV27 to TRBJ2-7; D may be TRBD1 (6 bases). The CDR3 is 14 amino acids. CDR1 and CDR2 from the germline V gene are MNHEY and SMNVEV (reference sequence). V gave up 2 bases and J gave up 3 bases, with 11 bases separating them. This CDR3 is CASSLHRGGYEQYF. In DNA form, the CDR3 reads TGTGCCAGCAGTTTACACAGAGGGGGCTACGAGCAGTACTTC.

The rearrangement joins TRBV5-1 to TRBJ1-4; D might be TRBD1 (5 bases). This CDR3 spans 14 amino acids. Germline assignment: CDR1 SGHRS and CDR2 YFSETQ. Trimming removed 2 bases from V and 8 bases from J, with 13 bases in between. The CDR3 region is CASSLSTAKEKLFF. CDR3 nucleotide sequence: TGCGCCAGCAGCTTATCGACAGCGAAGGAAAAACTGTTTTTT.

The sample holds one count of this clone. This chain uses TRBV27 with TRBJ2-1, with 7 bases lining up with TRBD2. This CDR3 comprises 15 residues. With 3 bases clipped from V and 7 bases from J, the junction kept 9 bases outside the gene matches. The V gene's germline CDR1 is MNHEY and CDR2 SMNVEV (reference sequence). CDR3 amino acids: CASSFEGGRGNEQFF. The CDR3, as DNA: TGTGCCAGCAGTTTTGAGGGAGGGCGTGGGAATGAGCAGTTCTTC.

The chain has TRBV11-2 and TRBJ2-1; 8 bases fit TRBD2. The CDR3 extends over 15 amino acids. The germline V gene encodes CDR1 SGHAT and CDR2 FQNNGV. V shed 4 bases and J 2 bases; nucleotides not matched to a gene: 4. The CDR3, as DNA: TGTGCCAGCAGCTCCACTAGCGGACCCTACAATGAGCAGTTCTTC. Amino acid sequence: CASSSTSGPYNEQFF.

The gene calls are TRBV6-6 and TRBJ2-7; D is perhaps TRBD1 (6 bases). The V end lost 6 bases, the J end lost 4 bases, and 19 bases lay between the germline ends. Germline V gene lookup returns CDR1 MNHNY and CDR2 SVGAGI (reference sequence). CDR3 length: 15 amino acids. The CDR3 loop reads CASRGRQVGRYEQYF. The CDR3 nucleotides read TGTGCCAGCAGGGGTCGACAGGTGGGACGGTACGAGCAGTACTTC.

The chain links TRBV5-1 to TRBJ2-3, with 9 bases that match TRBD2. Germline values: CDR1 SGHRS, CDR2 YFSETQ. Unmatched junction bases numbered 4, after V lost 4 bases and J lost 1 base. This CDR3 has 15 amino acids. CDR3 DNA: TGCGCCAGCAGCCTTAGCGGGAGTGGCACAGATACGCAGTATTTT. Its translation: CASSLSGSGTDTQYF.

The chain is built from TRBV11-2 and TRBJ2-7, with 7 bases identical to TRBD1. Germline-derived CDR1 and CDR2 are SGHAT and FQNNGV. Trimming took 1 base from V and 1 from J; bases not matched to a gene: 4. This CDR3 is built from 15 residues. The CDR3 sequence is CASSLATGISYEQYF. The DNA of the CDR3 is TGTGCCAGCAGCTTAGCGACAGGGATTTCCTACGAGCAGTACTTC. Complete variable domain (other parts from reference TRBV11-2 and TRBJ2-7): EAGVAQSPRYKIIEKRQSVAFWCNPISGHATLYWYQQILGQGPKLLIQFQNNGVVDDSQLPKDRFSAERLKGVDSTLKIQPAKLEDSAVYLCASSLATGISYEQYFGPGTRLTVT.